This TCR beta chain came from a study of blood T cell repertoires in COVID-19. About the research overall: Material from acute and convalescent COVID-19 was sourced from the United States, Italy and Spain. PBMCs, B-cell-depleted T cells, or T cells were the source of the cDNA or gDNA that made up the material.

The CDR3 consists of 19 residues. Authors' methods: Reference gene primer amplification yielded estimated nucleated cell counts. TCRdb's table, derived via immunoSEQ multiplex PCR, lists solely in-frame clones and lacks some. The V and J calls and clone size were taken over from that table, and D and trimming were inferred from the DNA. The repertoire holds 90,000 to 150,000 clones, with approximately 80% as singletons. V usage is TRBV21-1 and J usage is TRBJ1-3; the DNA was not compared with TRBD1, the D call given in the table. TRBV21-1 is marked as a pseudogene. The sequenced sample consisted of peripheral blood. The sequence was obtained from a human donor in a cohort sampled during active COVID-19. The CDR3 DNA reads TGTGCCAGCAGCGGGCCGGGACAGGGGAACGGCGGATCTGGAAACACCATATATTTT. Translated: CASSGPGQGNGGSGNTIYF.